Listed below are T cell receptor beta chains from one sample, sequenced in a study of OX40 agonist ivuxolimab in advanced cancers. The assay was immunoSEQ multiplex PCR, and TCRdb's table has in-frame clones only and misses some. The sample carries 95,000 to 100,000 clones, about 80% recorded once. The sample in question was CD4+ or CD8+ T cells sorted from blood, obtained in a trial of the OX40 agonist ivuxolimab. Source of these receptors: an adult with an advanced solid tumor such as melanoma, head and neck, liver or kidney cancer. Each CDR3 is given with its conserved first and last residue. A D gene is named only where the DNA matches it firmly. Not all rows give a size; the values are once, few, many and, for expanded clones, a class.

J gene: TRBJ1-6
V gene: TRBV6-5
D gene: -
clone size: once
CDR3 protein: CASRLPANSPLHF
CDR3 DNA: TGTGCCAGCAGACTTCCGGCCAATTCACCCCTCCACTTT

J gene: TRBJ2-3
V gene: TRBV2
D gene: -
clone size: -
CDR3 protein: CATRARLTDTQYF
CDR3 DNA: TGTGCCACCAGGGCCAGGCTCACAGATACGCAGTATTTT

J gene: TRBJ2-3
V gene: TRBV7-2
D gene: TRBD2
clone size: once
CDR3 protein: CASSPLAGGPTDTQYF
CDR3 DNA: TGTGCCAGCAGCCCTTTAGCGGGAGGGCCAACAGATACGCAGTATTTT

J gene: TRBJ1-1
V gene: TRBV6-5
D gene: -
clone size: -
CDR3 protein: CASSYSWQVNTEAFF
CDR3 DNA: TGTGCCAGCAGTTACTCGTGGCAGGTAAACACTGAAGCTTTCTTT

J gene: TRBJ2-1
V gene: TRBV30
D gene: -
clone size: few
CDR3 protein: CAWSTTSVEQFF
CDR3 DNA: TGTGCCTGGAGTACTACTAGTGTTGAGCAGTTCTTC

J gene: TRBJ1-2
V gene: TRBV28
D gene: TRBD1
clone size: -
CDR3 protein: CASSLRLSQGKGYTF
CDR3 DNA: TGTGCCAGCAGTTTACGTTTATCACAGGGGAAGGGCTACACCTTC

J gene: TRBJ2-2
V gene: TRBV7-6
D gene: TRBD2
clone size: -
CDR3 protein: CASSTRPSGGAGSLNTGELFF
CDR3 DNA: TGTGCCAGCAGCACCCGGCCCAGCGGGGGGGCTGGATCCCTAAACACCGGGGAGCTGTTTTTT

J gene: TRBJ2-1
V gene: TRBV7-3
D gene: TRBD2
clone size: -
CDR3 protein: CASSLERENEQFF
CDR3 DNA: TGTGCCAGCAGCTTAGAGCGGGAGAATGAGCAGTTCTTC

J gene: TRBJ2-5
V gene: TRBV6-5
D gene: -
clone size: -
CDR3 protein: CASTRERAFQETQYF
CDR3 DNA: TGTGCCAGCACCCGCGAGCGGGCGTTCCAAGAGACCCAGTACTTC

J gene: TRBJ1-5
V gene: TRBV6-5
D gene: -
clone size: -
CDR3 protein: CASTTSHQPQHF
CDR3 DNA: TGTGCCAGCACCACGAGTCATCAGCCCCAGCATTTT

J gene: TRBJ1-3
V gene: TRBV28
D gene: -
clone size: -
CDR3 protein: CASTISGGGERTIYF
CDR3 DNA: TGTGCCAGCACAATCTCGGGGGGCGGAGAGCGGACCATATATTTT

J gene: TRBJ2-5
V gene: TRBV5-1
D gene: -
clone size: -
CDR3 protein: CASSLKTAQETQYF
CDR3 DNA: TGCGCCAGCAGCCTGAAGACAGCCCAAGAGACCCAGTACTTC

J gene: TRBJ2-2
V gene: TRBV14
D gene: TRBD1
clone size: once
CDR3 protein: CASSQRRQGGSGELFF
CDR3 DNA: TGTGCCAGCAGCCAACGGAGACAGGGGGGATCCGGGGAGCTGTTTTTT